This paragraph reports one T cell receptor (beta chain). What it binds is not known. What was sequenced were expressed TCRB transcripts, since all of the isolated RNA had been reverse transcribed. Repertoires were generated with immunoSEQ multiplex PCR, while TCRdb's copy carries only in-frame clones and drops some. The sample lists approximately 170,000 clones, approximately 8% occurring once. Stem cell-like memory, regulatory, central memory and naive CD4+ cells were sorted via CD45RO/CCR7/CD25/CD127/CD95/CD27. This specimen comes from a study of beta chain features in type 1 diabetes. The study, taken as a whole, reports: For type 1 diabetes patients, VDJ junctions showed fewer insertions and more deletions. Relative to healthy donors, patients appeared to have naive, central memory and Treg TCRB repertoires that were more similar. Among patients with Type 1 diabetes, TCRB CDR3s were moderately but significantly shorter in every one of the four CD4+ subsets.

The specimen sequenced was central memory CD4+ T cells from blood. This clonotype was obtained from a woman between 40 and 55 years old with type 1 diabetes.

This chain's CDR3 is CASSSPPSTSGVETQYF. Written as DNA, the CDR3 is TGCGCCAGCAGCTCCCCTCCTTCGACTAGCGGGGTAGAGACCCAGTACTTC. J is TRBJ2-5 and V is TRBV5-1; 11 bases match TRBD2. With V trimmed by 3 bases and J by 4 bases, 11 bases remained unmatched. The CDR3 spans 17 residues. Germline V lookup: CDR1 SGHRS, CDR2 YFSETQ.